The table lists the clone carrying this T cell receptor (beta chain) with many counts. Its antigen is currently unknown. This record comes from a study of T cell repertoires in cytomegalovirus infection. Study results and limitations: It was HLA-C-restricted CMV-specific TCR beta clonotypes that dominated the response ex vivo.

TCRdb used MiXCR to reprocess the reads, holding one entry per CDR3 protein. Seen here are over 150,000 distinct CDR3 sequences, under 25% observed once, and the top ten hold around 3.1%. Germline loops: CDR1 SGHTA, CDR2 FQGNSA. This CDR3 comprises 13 residues. The V and J ends lost 7 bases and 2 bases respectively, with 11 bases between them. Sequencing used PBMCs. The rearrangement uses TRBV7-2 and TRBJ1-2, with D possibly matching TRBD1 (5 bases). The TCR sequence derives from a human donor in good health (CMV status not recorded). Some clones in this sample may be carry-over from other donors' samples. CDR3 sequence: CASTKSGNYGYTF. The DNA for the CDR3 is TGTGCCAGCACTAAATCAGGGAACTATGGCTACACCTTC.